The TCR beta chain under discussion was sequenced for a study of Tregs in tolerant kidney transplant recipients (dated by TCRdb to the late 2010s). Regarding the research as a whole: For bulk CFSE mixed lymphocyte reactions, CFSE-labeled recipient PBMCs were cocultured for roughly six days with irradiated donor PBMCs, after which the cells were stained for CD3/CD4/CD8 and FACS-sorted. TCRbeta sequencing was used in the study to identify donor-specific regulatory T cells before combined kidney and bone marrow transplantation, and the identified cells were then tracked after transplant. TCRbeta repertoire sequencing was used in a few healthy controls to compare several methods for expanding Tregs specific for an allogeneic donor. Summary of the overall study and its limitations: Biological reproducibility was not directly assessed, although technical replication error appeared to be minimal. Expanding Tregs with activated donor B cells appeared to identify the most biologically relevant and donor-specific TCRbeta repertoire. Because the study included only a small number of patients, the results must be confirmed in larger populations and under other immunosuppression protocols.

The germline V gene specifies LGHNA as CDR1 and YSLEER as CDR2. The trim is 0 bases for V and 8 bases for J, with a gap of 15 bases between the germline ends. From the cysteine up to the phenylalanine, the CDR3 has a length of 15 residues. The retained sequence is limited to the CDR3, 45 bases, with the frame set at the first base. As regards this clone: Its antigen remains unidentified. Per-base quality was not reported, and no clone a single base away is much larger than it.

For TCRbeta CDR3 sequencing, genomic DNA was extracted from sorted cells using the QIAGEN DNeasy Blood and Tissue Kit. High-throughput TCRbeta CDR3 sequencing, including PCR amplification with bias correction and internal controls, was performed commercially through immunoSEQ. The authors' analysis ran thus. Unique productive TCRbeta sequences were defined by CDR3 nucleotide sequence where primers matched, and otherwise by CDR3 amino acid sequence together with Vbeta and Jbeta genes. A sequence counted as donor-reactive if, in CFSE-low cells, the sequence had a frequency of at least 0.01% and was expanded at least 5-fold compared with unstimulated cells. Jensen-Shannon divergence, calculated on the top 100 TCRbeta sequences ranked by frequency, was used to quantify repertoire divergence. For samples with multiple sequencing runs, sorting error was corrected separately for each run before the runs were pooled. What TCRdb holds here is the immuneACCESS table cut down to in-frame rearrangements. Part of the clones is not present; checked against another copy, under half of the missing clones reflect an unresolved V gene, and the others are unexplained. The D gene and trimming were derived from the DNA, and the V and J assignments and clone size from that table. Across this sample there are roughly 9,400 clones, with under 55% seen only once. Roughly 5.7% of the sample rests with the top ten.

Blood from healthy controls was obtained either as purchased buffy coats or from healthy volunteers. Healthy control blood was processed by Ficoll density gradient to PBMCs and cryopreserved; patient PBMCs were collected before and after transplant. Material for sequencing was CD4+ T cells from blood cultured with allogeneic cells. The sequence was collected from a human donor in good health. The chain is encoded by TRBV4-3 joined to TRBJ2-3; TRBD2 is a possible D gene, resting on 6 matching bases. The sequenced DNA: TGCGCCAGCAGCCAAGAGGGGGGTCGCATGGTTACGCAGTATTTT. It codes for CASSQEGGRMVTQYF.